The T cell receptor (beta chain) described here comes from a study of cytomegalovirus exposure and HLA in healthy donors. This PCR relied on a set of 60 Vbeta primers and 13 Jbeta primers. TCRdb's copy holds only in-frame clones and misses some; the assay was immunoSEQ multiplex PCR. The table shows about 150,000 clones, with approximately 82% occurring only once. The germline V gene has CDR1 PRHDT and CDR2 FYEKMQ (reference sequence). The CDR3 spans 18 residues. V was trimmed by 4 bases and J by 0 bases, leaving 19 bases between them. Concerning this clone: Its antigen is unidentified.

Broader study findings: Highly shared variants forming one cluster were likely a sequencing artifact.

The sequencing sample was made of PBMCs. The TCR comes from a man younger than 35 in good health and CMV-seropositive. V and J are TRBV13 and TRBJ2-1; D is possibly TRBD2 (6 bases). Here the CDR3 reads CASSSHRRAQSSYNEQFF. As DNA, the CDR3 is TGTGCCAGCAGCTCCCACCGGAGGGCTCAGAGCTCCTACAATGAGCAGTTCTTC.